This record looks at one T cell receptor (beta chain) sequence and its context. There is no known antigen for this receptor. No clone much larger than this one lies a single base away; base qualities are absent. This sample is part of a study of T cell responses to AZD1222 COVID-19 vaccine (dated by TCRdb to the early 2020s). Looking at the study overall: Because spike-specific TCR depth and breadth did not differ between the two schedules, AZD1222 recipients who got a second dose at roughly 4 weeks were pooled with those who got a second dose at roughly 12 weeks. Trial participants were enrolled by age into subgroups of 18-55, 56-69 and 70-plus years, and about 150, 27 and 61 TCR-sequenced participants, respectively, were included in these subgroups. A total of 230 to 250 trial participants underwent TCR sequencing, of whom more than 200 had received two doses of AZD1222 and about 25 had received two doses of the MenACWY control vaccine.

General conclusions and limits of the study: Because no samples from the day 14 peak response were available, repertoires could be characterized only after the peak T cell response. Reportedly, close to half of the unique spike-specific TCRs recognized epitopes lying outside the regions that are mutated in the B.1.351 and B.1.1.7 variants. The 56-69-year group was small, and its depth increase did not reach significance, likely because of low power. After two AZD1222 doses, both the breadth and the depth of spike-specific TCRs were significantly higher than at day 0 and than in MenACWY recipients. Conclusions about previously exposed vaccinees are limited, since just six or seven AZD1222 recipients were seropositive for SARS-CoV-2 at baseline. The whole spike protein was spanned by vaccine-associated CD4 TCRs, and dominant responses were seen in regions 160-218 and 743-854. Most participants were white British and females outnumbered males, and the authors suggested that clonal diversity may have been underestimated.

This sample's time point label indicates: baseline before first vaccination. Vaccinee samples were obtained from the UK trials COV001 and COV002, which included a single-blind randomized controlled phase 2/3 trial of AZD1222 (ChAdOx1 nCoV-19) in healthy adults. For TCRbeta chain sequencing, PBMC samples from trial participants were taken at day 0 and at day 28 after the second dose. The CDR3 regions of human TCRbeta chains were analyzed by immunosequencing. As for the original processing: Repertoire TCRs were checked for matches against a reference library of SARS-CoV-2-specific TCRs that had been generated using the MIRA antigen-specificity platform. Breadth was defined as the fraction of unique TCRs that were SARS-CoV-2-associated, and depth was defined as the fraction of total T cells that were SARS-CoV-2-associated. Using the MIRA data, each spike-specific TCR was mapped to the spike region that the TCR reacts to and placed in a CD4 or CD8 class. Log10-transformed breadth and depth values were compared by one-way ANOVA with Sidak's multiple comparisons tests. This immuneACCESS table, as held by TCRdb, lists in-frame sequences with V and J called but not all clones. Of the missing ones, under half trace to an unresolved V gene in checked studies; the others have no known cause. The V and J calls and clone size are taken from that table; D and trimming were inferred from the DNA. Counted in this sample were about 120,000 clones; roughly 92% of them appeared once. In total, the top ten clones hold roughly 1.8% of the sample.

Including the terminal cysteine and phenylalanine, the CDR3 comprises 13 residues. The CDR3 DNA has 39 bases and is translated from base 1. V is clipped by 4 bases and J by 5 bases, and the sequence between their germline boundaries is 11 bases long. The sequence links TRBV12-3 or TRBV12-4 to TRBJ2-5; no D gene is confidently identified. This sequence originates from an adult in good health. The source material was peripheral blood, sampled on day 0 of AZD1222 vaccination. The CDR3 has the sequence CASSWTTSETQYF. The nucleotides read TGTGCCAGCAGTTGGACCACCTCGGAGACCCAGTACTTC.